This T cell receptor (beta chain) came from a study of cytomegalovirus exposure and HLA in healthy donors. The PCR used 60 Vbeta and 13 Jbeta primers. Measured with immunoSEQ multiplex PCR; TCRdb has only the in-frame clones, and not every one. Of more than 200,000 clones listed, roughly 80% were seen once; the top ten hold approximately 0.22%. V gave up 8 bases and J gave up 7 bases; unmatched junction bases: 12. The germline gives CDR1 MNHNY, CDR2 SVGAGI (reference sequence). The CDR3 covers 15 residues. The rearrangement links TRBV6-6 to TRBJ1-4; TRBD1 agrees at 8 bases. Sequenced: PBMCs. This TCR derives from a girl aged 2 to 10 in good health and CMV-seronegative. CDR3 loop: CASCDRGGWGEKLFF. The CDR3 DNA reads as TGTGCCAGCTGTGACAGGGGCGGTTGGGGTGAAAAACTGTTTTTT.